The next 11 T cell receptor beta chains were all read from a single sample in a study of blood T cell repertoires in COVID-19. Using immunoSEQ multiplex PCR, the repertoire was profiled, and TCRdb retains in-frame clones only, with some absent. The table lists about 300,000 clones, more than 75% of them singletons. The sequenced sample consisted of PBMCs or T cells enriched from blood (not recorded which). These receptors were taken from a woman aged 18-29 years who had recovered from COVID-19.

The CDR3 protein is CASSIYADRASYEQYF. DNA of the CDR3: TGTGCCAGCAGCATATATGCGGACAGGGCCTCCTACGAGCAGTACTTC. The chain carries TRBV5-6 and TRBJ2-7; 8 positions match TRBD1. The CDR3 spans 16 residues. The ends lost 4 bases at V and 0 bases at J; junction bases unmatched: 9. CDR1 is SGHDT, CDR2 YYEEEE, per germline.

This clone was recorded only once. CDR3 region: CASSMMGGITGNQPQHF. CDR3 coding DNA: TGTGCCAGTAGTATGATGGGGGGGATCACGGGCAATCAGCCCCAGCATTTT. This chain joins TRBV19 and TRBJ1-5, with D maybe TRBD1 (5 bases). V gave up 3 bases and J gave up 2 bases, with 17 bases separating them. Germline V gene lookup returns CDR1 LNHDA and CDR2 SQIVND (reference sequence). The CDR3 is 17 residues long.

This chain links TRBV30 with TRBJ1-5, with D possibly matching TRBD1 (5 bases). V lost 1 base and J lost 2, with 12 bases in between. The CDR3 sequence is 15 residues long. CDR1 and CDR2 (germline): GTSNPN, SVGIG (reference sequence). The DNA of the CDR3 is TGTGCCTGGAGTGCAGGGATTTCGCGCAATCAGCCCCAGCATTTT. Protein product: CAWSAGISRNQPQHF.

The chain has TRBV3-1 (or the pseudogene TRBV3-2) and TRBJ2-7; possibly TRBD2 for D (5 bases). The V gene's germline CDR1 is LGHDT and CDR2 YNNKEL (reference sequence). Trimming shortened V by 2 bases and J by 6 bases, and 11 bases separated the two germline ends. This CDR3 is 13 amino acids long. Written as DNA, the CDR3 is TGTGCCAGCAGCCAAACTCTAGCATCCGAGCAGTACTTC. Translation gives CASSQTLASEQYF.

J is TRBJ1-4 and V is TRBV27; TRBD1 matches 8 bases. This CDR3 is 16 amino acids long. Looked up from germline, CDR1 is MNHEY and CDR2 is SMNVEV (reference sequence). V lost 5 bases to trimming and J lost 7 bases; unmatched junction nucleotides: 12. The CDR3 nucleotides read TGTGCCAGCAGTCAAGTCCAGGGGGCTAATTTTGAAAAACTGTTTTTT. It is translated as CASSQVQGANFEKLFF.

This rearrangement joins TRBV28 to TRBJ2-7; a weak D match, TRBD1 (6 bases). The CDR3 consists of 14 residues. In germline, CDR1 is MDHEN, CDR2 SYDVKM. Trimming shortened V by 3 bases and J by 2 bases, and 11 bases separated the two germline ends. The CDR3 DNA sequence: TGTGCCAGCAGTTTTTTAACAGGGACCTACGAGCAGTACTTC. Translating it yields CASSFLTGTYEQYF.

Worth noting for this clone: Relative to the germline gene, one junction end is altered; a read error may explain this. In nucleotides, the CDR3 is TGTGCCAGCAGCTTTGACAGCTCCCATAATTCACCCCTCCACTTT. This gives the protein CASSFDSSHNSPLHF. The rearrangement links TRBV5-6 to TRBJ1-6; a possible D gene is TRBD1 (5 bases). This CDR3 is 15 amino acids long. The germline V gene encodes CDR1 SGHDT and CDR2 YYEEEE.

This clone has just a few counts. The chain carries TRBV19 and TRBJ1-5; D call uncertain. Per germline, CDR1 LNHDA and CDR2 SQIVND (reference sequence). V was cut by 5 bases and J by 6 bases, with 11 bases left in between. The CDR3 runs 13 residues. The CDR3 bases are TGTGCCAGTAGTCAGCAGGCTTCTCAGCCCCAGCATTTT. Translated: CASSQQASQPQHF. The full variable domain, with the rest looked up from reference TRBV19 and TRBJ1-5, is DGGITQSPKYLFRKEGQNVTLSCEQNLNHDAMYWYRQDPGQGLRLIYYSQIVNDFQKGDIAEGYSVSREKKESFPLTVTSAQKNPTAFYLCASSQQASQPQHFGDGTRLSIL.

This clone was picked up a small number of times. The V and J genes are TRBV6-5 and TRBJ1-3; no reliable D call. CDR3 length equals 15 residues. Germline loops: CDR1 MNHEY, CDR2 SVGAGI. Trimming shortened V by 5 bases and J by 1 base, and 12 bases separated the two germline ends. The CDR3 coding sequence is TGTGCCAGCAGTCCCCCAGCGGGTTCTGGAAACACCATATATTTT. Protein product: CASSPPAGSGNTIYF.

The chain employs TRBV5-6 and TRBJ2-7, with 10 bases fitting TRBD2. J lost 6 bases, V lost 3 bases, and 15 bases had no gene match. Germline values: CDR1 SGHDT, CDR2 YYEEEE. The CDR3 is 17 residues long. CDR3 bases: TGTGCCAGCAGCTCGCGGACGGGGAGCGGGGGGGAAACCGAGCAGTACTTC. Protein product: CASSSRTGSGGETEQYF.

The J gene is TRBJ2-1, the V gene TRBV7-8; 10 positions agree with TRBD2. Germline V gene lookup returns CDR1 SGHVS and CDR2 FQNEAQ. The CDR3 sequence is 17 residues long. V lost 3 bases and J lost 0; bases outside the gene matches: 5. The CDR3 DNA sequence: TGTGCCAGCAGCTTTAACGTAGCGGGGGGCTCCTACAATGAGCAGTTCTTC. This translates into CASSFNVAGGSYNEQFF.